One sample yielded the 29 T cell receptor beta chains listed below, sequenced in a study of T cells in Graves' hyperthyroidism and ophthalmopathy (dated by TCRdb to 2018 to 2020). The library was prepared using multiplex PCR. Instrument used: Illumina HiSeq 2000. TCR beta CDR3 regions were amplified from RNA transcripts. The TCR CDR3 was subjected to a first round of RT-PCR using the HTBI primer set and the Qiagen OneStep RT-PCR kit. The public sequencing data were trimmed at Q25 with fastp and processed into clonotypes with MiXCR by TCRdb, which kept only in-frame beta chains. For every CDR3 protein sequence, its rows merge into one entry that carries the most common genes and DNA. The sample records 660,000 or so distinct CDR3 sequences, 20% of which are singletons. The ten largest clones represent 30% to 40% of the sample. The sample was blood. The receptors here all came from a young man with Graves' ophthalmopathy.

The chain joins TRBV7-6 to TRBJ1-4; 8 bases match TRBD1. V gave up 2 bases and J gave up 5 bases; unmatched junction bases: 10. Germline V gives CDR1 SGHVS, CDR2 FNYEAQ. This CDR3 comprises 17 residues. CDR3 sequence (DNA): TGTGCCAGCAGCTTAATAGAGAGGACAGGGCCGAATGAAAAACTGTTTTTT. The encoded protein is CASSLIERTGPNEKLFF.

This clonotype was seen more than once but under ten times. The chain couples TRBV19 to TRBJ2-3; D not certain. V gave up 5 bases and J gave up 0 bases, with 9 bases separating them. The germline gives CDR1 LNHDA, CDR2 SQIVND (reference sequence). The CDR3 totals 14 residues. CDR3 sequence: CASSFSWSTDTQYF. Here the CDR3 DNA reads TGTGCCAGTAGTTTTAGCTGGAGCACAGATACGCAGTATTTT.

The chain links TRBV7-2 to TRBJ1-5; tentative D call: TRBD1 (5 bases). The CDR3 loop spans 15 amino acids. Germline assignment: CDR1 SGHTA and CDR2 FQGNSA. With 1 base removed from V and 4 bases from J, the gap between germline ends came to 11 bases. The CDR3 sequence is CASSLEAGWNQPQHF. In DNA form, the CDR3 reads TGTGCCAGCAGCTTAGAGGCAGGGTGGAATCAGCCCCAGCATTTT.

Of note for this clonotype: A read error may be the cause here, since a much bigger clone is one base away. CDR3 sequence: CASIHTGVGGQETQCF. CDR3 sequence (DNA): TGTGCCAGCATCCACACCGGCGTGGGGGGACAAGAGACCCAGTGCTTC. The V and J genes are TRBV7-2 and TRBJ2-5; tentatively, D is TRBD1 or TRBD2 (6 bases each). The CDR3 has 16 amino acids. The germline V gene has CDR1 SGHTA and CDR2 FQGNSA.

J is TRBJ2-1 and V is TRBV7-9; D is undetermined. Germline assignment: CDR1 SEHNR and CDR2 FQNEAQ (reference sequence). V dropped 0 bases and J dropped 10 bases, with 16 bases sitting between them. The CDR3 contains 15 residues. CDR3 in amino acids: CASSLAPTHGVEQFF. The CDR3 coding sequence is TGTGCCAGCAGCTTAGCGCCGACTCATGGTGTCGAGCAGTTCTTC.

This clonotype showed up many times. The DNA of the CDR3 is TGTGCCACCCCGGGGGGACTAGCGGGATCCGGGGAGCTGTTTTTT. Its protein product is CATPGGLAGSGELFF. The gene calls are TRBV12-3 or TRBV12-4 and TRBJ2-2; TRBD2 matches 13 bases. V lost 10 bases, J lost 6 bases, and 8 bases stayed unmatched. The CDR3 extends over 15 amino acids.

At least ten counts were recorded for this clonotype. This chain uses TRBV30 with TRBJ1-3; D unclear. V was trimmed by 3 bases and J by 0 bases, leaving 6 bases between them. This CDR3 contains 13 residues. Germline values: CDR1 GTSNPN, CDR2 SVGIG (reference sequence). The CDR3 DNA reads TGTGCCTGGAGACCGGGCTCTGGAAACACCATATATTTT. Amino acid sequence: CAWRPGSGNTIYF.

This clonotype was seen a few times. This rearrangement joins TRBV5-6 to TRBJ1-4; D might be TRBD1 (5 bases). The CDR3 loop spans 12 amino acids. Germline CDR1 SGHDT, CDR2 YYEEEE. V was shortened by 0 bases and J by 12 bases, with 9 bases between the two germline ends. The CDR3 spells CASSLEPGQLFF. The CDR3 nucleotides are TGTGCCAGCAGCTTGGAGCCAGGGCAACTGTTTTTT.

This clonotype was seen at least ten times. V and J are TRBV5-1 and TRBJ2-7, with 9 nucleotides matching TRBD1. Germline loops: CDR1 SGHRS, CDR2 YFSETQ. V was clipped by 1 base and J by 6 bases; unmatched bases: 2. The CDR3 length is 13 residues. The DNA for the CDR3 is TGCGCCAGCAGCTTGCGACAGGGGGGCGAGCAGTACTTC. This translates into CASSLRQGGEQYF.

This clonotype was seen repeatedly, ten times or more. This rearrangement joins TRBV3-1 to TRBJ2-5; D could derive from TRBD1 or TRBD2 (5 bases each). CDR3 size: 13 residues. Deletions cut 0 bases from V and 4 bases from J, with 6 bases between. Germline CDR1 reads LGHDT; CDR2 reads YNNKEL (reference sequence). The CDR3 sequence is CASSQDGGETQYF. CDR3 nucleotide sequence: TGTGCCAGCAGCCAAGATGGGGGAGAGACCCAGTACTTC.

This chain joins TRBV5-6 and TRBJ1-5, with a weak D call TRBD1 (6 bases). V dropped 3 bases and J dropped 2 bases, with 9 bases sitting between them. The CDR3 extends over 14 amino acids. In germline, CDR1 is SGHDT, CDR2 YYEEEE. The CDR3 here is CASSWGHGNQPQHF. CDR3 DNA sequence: TGTGCCAGCAGCTGGGGGCACGGCAATCAGCCCCAGCATTTT.

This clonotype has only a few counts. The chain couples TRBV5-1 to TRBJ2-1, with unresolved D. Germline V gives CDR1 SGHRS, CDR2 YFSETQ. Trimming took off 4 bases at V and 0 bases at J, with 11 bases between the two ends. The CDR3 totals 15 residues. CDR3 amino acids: CASSRAASSYNEQFF. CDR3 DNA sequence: TGCGCCAGCAGCCGGGCGGCGAGCTCCTACAATGAGCAGTTCTTC.

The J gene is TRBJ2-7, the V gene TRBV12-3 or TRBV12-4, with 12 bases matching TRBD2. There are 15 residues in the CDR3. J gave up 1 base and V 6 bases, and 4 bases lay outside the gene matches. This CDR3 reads CASSILAGGSYEQYF. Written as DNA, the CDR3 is TGTGCCAGCAGCATACTAGCGGGAGGATCCTACGAGCAGTACTTC.

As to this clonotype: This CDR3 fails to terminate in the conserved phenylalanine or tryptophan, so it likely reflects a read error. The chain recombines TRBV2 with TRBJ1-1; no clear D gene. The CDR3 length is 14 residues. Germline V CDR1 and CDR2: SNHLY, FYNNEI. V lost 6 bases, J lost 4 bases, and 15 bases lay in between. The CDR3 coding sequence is TGTGCCAGCAGGAAGGAGGGAGGGCGCACTGAAGCTTTCTCT. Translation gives CASRKEGGRTEAFS.

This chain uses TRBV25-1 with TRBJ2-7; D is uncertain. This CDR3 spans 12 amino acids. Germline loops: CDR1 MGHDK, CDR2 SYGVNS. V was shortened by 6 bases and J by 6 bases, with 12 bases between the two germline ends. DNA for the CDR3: TGTGCCAGCAGGTCGTTTAGTGGCGAGCAGTACTTC. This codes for CASRSFSGEQYF.

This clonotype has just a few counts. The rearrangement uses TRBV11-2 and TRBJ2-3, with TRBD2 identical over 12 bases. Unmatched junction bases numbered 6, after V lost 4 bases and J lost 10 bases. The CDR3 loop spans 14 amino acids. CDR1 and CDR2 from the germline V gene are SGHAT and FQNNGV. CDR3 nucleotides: TGTGCCAGCAGCTCGACTAGCGGGAGATCGGCGCAGTATTTT. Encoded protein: CASSSTSGRSAQYF.

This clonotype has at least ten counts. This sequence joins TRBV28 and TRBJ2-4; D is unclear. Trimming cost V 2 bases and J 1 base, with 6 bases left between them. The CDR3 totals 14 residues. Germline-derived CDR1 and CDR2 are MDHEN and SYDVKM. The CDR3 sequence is CASSLRGAKNIQYF. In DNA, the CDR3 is TGTGCCAGCAGTTTACGTGGGGCCAAAAACATTCAGTACTTC.

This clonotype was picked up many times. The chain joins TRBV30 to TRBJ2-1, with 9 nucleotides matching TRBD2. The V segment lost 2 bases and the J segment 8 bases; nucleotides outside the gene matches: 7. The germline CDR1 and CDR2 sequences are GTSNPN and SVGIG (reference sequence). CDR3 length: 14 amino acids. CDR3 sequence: CAWSKGLASHEQFF. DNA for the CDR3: TGTGCCTGGAGTAAGGGACTAGCAAGCCATGAGCAGTTCTTC.

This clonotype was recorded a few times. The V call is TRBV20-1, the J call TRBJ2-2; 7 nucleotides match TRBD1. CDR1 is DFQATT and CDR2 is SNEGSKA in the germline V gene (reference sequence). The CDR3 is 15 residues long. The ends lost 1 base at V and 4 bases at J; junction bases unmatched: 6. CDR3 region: CSARGRQGSTGELFF. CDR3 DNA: TGCAGTGCTAGAGGGAGACAGGGATCCACCGGGGAGCTGTTTTTT.

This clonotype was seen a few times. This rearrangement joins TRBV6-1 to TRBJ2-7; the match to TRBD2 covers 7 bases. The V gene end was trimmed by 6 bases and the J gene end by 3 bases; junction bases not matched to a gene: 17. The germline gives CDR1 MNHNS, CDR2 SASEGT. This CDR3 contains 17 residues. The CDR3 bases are TGTGCCAGCAGCTCTACCCAGCGGGACGCCTATATCTACGAGCAGTACTTC. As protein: CASSSTQRDAYIYEQYF.

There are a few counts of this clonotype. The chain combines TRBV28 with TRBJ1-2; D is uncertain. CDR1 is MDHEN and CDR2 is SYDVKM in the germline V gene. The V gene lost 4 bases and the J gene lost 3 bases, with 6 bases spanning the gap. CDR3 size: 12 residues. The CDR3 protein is CASSYSDYGYTF. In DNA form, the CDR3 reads TGTGCCAGCAGTTATTCAGACTATGGCTACACCTTC.

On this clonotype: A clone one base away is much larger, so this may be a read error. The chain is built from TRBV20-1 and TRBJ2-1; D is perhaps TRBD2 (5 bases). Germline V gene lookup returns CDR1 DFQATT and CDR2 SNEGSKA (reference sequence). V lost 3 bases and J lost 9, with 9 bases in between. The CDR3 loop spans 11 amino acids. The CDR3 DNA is TGCAGTGCTAGGGACTTCGGTGAGCAGTTCTTC. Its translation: CSARDFGEQFF.

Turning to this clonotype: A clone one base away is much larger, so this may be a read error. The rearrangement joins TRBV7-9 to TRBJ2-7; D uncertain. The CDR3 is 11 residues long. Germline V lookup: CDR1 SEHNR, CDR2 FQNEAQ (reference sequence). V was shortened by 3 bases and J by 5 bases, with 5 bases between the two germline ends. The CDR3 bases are TGTGCCAGCAGCTTGAACAACGAGCAGTACTTC. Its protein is CASSLNNEQYF.

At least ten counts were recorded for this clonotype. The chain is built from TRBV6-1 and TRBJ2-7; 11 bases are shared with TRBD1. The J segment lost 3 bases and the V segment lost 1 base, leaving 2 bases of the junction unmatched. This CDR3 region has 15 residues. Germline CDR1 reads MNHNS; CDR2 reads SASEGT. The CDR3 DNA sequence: TGTGCCAGCAGTGAAGAAGGGACAGGGGGCTACGAGCAGTACTTC. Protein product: CASSEEGTGGYEQYF.

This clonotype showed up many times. The CDR3 DNA reads as TGTGCCAGCAGCTCCGGACGTATACCTTCCTACGAGCAGTACTTC. Protein product: CASSSGRIPSYEQYF. The chain employs TRBV7-2 and TRBJ2-7; unclear D gene. CDR3 size: 15 residues. V was clipped by 4 bases and J by 1 base, with 14 bases between them. CDR1 is SGHTA, CDR2 FQGNSA, per germline. The full variable domain, in which reference TRBV7-2 and TRBJ2-7 provide the parts outside the CDR3, is GAGVSQSPSNKVTEKGKDVELRCDPISGHTALYWYRQSLGQGLEFLIYFQGNSAPDKSGLPSDRFSAERTGGSVSTLTIQRTQQEDSAVYLCASSSGRIPSYEQYFGPGTRLTVT.

The CDR3 DNA is TGTGCCAGCAGTTTCTGGGACACTTCTCCTGGGGGGGAGCTGTTTTTT. This gives the protein CASSFWDTSPGGELFF. The chain couples TRBV28 to TRBJ2-2; possible D gene TRBD1, 6 bases. CDR1 MDHEN and CDR2 SYDVKM come from the germline V gene. V gave up 3 bases and J gave up 8 bases, with 19 bases separating them. The CDR3 is 16 residues long.

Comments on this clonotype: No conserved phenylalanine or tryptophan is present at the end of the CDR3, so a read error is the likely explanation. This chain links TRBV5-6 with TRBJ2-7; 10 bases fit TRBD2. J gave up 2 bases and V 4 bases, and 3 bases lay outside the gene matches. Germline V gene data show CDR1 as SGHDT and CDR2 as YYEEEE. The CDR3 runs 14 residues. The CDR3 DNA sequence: TGTGCCAGCAGCGCCGGGACTAGCGCCTACGAGCAGTACCTC. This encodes CASSAGTSAYEQYL.

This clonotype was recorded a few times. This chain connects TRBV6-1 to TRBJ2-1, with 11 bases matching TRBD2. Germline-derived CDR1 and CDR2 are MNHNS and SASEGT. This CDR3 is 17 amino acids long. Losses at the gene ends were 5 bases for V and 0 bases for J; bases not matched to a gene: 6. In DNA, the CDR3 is TGTGCCAGCAGTCTCCCTAGCGGGAGGAGCTCCTACAATGAGCAGTTCTTC. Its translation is CASSLPSGRSSYNEQFF.

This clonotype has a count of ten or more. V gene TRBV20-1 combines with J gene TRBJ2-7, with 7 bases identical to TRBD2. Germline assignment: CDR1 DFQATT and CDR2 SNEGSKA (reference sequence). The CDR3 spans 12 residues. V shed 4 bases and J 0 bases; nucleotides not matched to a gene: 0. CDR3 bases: TGCAGTGCTAAGCGGGACTCCTACGAGCAGTACTTC. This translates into CSAKRDSYEQYF.